This TCR beta chain originates from a study of CD8+ T cells in alopecia areata. As concerns this clone: Its antigen remains unknown.

The CDR3 covers 17 residues. The V segment lost 5 bases and the J segment 0 bases; nucleotides outside the gene matches: 7. Per the germline V gene, CDR1 is SEHNR and CDR2 is FQNEAQ (reference sequence). cDNA reverse transcribed from extracted RNA served as the sequencing template. TCRdb keeps only in-frame clones here, not all; method: immunoSEQ multiplex PCR. The table includes under 130,000 clones, about 60% detected once. Study-wide findings and caveats: Affected scalp, especially in alopecia totalis/universalis, had a higher clonality than normal scalp did.

The chain has TRBV7-9 and TRBJ1-6, with 7 nucleotides matching TRBD1. The sequencing sample was made of CD4+ T cells sorted from blood. The source is a human donor in good health. CDR3 nucleotide sequence: TGTGCCAGCAGCCGAGGGGGCTCGGTCTCCTATAATTCACCCCTCCACTTT. The encoded protein is CASSRGGSVSYNSPLHF.